The 14 T cell receptor beta chains in this list originate from one sample, sequenced in a study of cytomegalovirus exposure and HLA in healthy donors. Primers: 60 Vbeta forward and 13 Jbeta reverse. The data were produced by immunoSEQ multiplex PCR, yet TCRdb's version contains in-frame clones alone and is incomplete. The sample holds 120,000 to 150,000 clones, roughly 80% seen once. Sequencing was carried out using PBMCs. The receptors originated from a woman aged 35 to 49 in good health and CMV-seronegative.

The DNA for the CDR3 is TGTGCCAGCAGTTTGATGGGGGGGCAGTATGGCTACACCTTC. This translates into CASSLMGGQYGYTF. The rearrangement links TRBV5-4 to TRBJ1-2, with TRBD1 as a possible D gene (6 bases). V dropped 5 bases and J dropped 5 bases, with 16 bases sitting between them. CDR3 length: 14 residues. Germline-derived CDR1 and CDR2 are SGHNT and YYREEE (reference sequence).

J is TRBJ2-1 and V is TRBV6-5, with 10 bases fitting TRBD1. The CDR3 covers 15 residues. Germline V gene lookup returns CDR1 MNHEY and CDR2 SVGAGI. The trim removed 3 bases at V and 9 bases at J, leaving 8 bases unmatched. The CDR3 protein is CASSYTGTGVSEQFF. The CDR3 nucleotides read TGTGCCAGCAGTTATACCGGGACAGGGGTCAGTGAGCAGTTCTTC.

The chain links TRBV19 to TRBJ1-5, with a possible D match to TRBD1 (6 bases). Between the trimmed V and J ends, which lost 5 bases and 3 bases, there was a span of 14 bases. The germline V gene has CDR1 LNHDA and CDR2 SQIVND (reference sequence). The CDR3 length is 15 residues. The CDR3 DNA reads TGTGCCAGTAGTGTCGGACAGTCCAACAATCAGCCCCAGCATTTT. Protein: CASSVGQSNNQPQHF.

This sequence joins TRBV20-1 and TRBJ1-2; TRBD1 matches 8 bases. Germline-derived CDR1 and CDR2 are DFQATT and SNEGSKA (reference sequence). This CDR3 has 10 residues. V gave up 7 bases and J gave up 7 bases; unmatched junction bases: 2. The CDR3 nucleotides read TGCAGTGGGACAGGGACTGGCTACACCTTC. Amino acids: CSGTGTGYTF.

The chain joins TRBV5-1 to TRBJ1-6, with 9 bases fitting TRBD1. V lost 0 bases, J lost 6 bases, and 4 bases stayed unmatched. This CDR3 region has 16 residues. CDR1 and CDR2 from the germline V gene are SGHRS and YFSETQ. CDR3 region: CASSLAGQGRNSPLHF. The CDR3 nucleotides are TGCGCCAGCAGCTTGGCGGGACAGGGTCGTAATTCACCCCTCCACTTT.

In its sample, this clone was seen many times. This chain uses TRBV27 with TRBJ1-2, with 7 bases fitting TRBD1. V lost 2 bases, J lost 5 bases, and 8 bases stayed unmatched. The CDR3 has 15 amino acids. Germline CDR1 MNHEY, CDR2 SMNVEV (reference sequence). The CDR3 loop is CASSLRGGSSYGYTF. For the CDR3, the DNA is TGTGCCAGCAGTTTAAGAGGGGGCTCGTCTTATGGCTACACCTTC.

The chain combines TRBV10-2 with TRBJ2-7; 9 bases fit TRBD1. This CDR3 contains 16 residues. The trim removed 4 bases at V and 4 bases at J, leaving 11 bases unmatched. Germline V lookup: CDR1 WSHSY, CDR2 SAAADI. The CDR3, as DNA: TGCGCCAGCAGTGGAGGATTGGCGGGACAGGGTTACGAGCAGTACTTC. The encoded protein is CASSGGLAGQGYEQYF.

The chain links TRBV11-2 to TRBJ1-4; TRBD1 might be the D (5 bases). Per the germline V gene, CDR1 is SGHAT and CDR2 is FQNNGV. This CDR3 contains 11 residues. V was clipped by 6 bases and J by 12 bases, with 11 bases between them. This CDR3 is CASRGAGQLFF. In DNA form, the CDR3 reads TGTGCCAGCAGGGGCGCGGGGCAACTGTTTTTT.

This clone has just a few counts. V is TRBV27 and J is TRBJ1-5; TRBD1 matches at 7 bases. This CDR3 comprises 14 residues. Germline trimming cut 6 bases from V and 3 bases from J; bases unmatched to any gene: 5. From germline, CDR1 is MNHEY and CDR2 SMNVEV (reference sequence). In DNA form, the CDR3 reads TGTGCCAGCAGGAGGGGGCCGTACAATCAGCCCCAGCATTTT. Translated: CASRRGPYNQPQHF.

The chain recombines TRBV6-1 with TRBJ2-7, with a tentative D call TRBD2 (5 bases). Trimming pared 6 bases from V and 1 base from J, leaving 10 bases between. The CDR3 runs 13 residues. Germline CDR1 is MNHNS and CDR2 is SASEGT. The CDR3 here is CASRDGKSYEQYF. The CDR3 DNA is TGTGCCAGCAGGGACGGGAAATCCTACGAGCAGTACTTC.

This chain joins TRBV12-5 and TRBJ2-1; a weak D match, TRBD2 (6 bases). Germline V lookup: CDR1 LGHNT, CDR2 FRNRAP. The CDR3 totals 12 residues. The V and J ends lost 2 bases and 10 bases respectively, with 9 bases between them. CDR3 nucleotides: TGTGCTAGTGGTTTGACCGCGGGAGAGCAGTTCTTC. Translated: CASGLTAGEQFF.

This chain uses TRBV2 with TRBJ2-1; TRBD2 matches at 10 bases. The CDR3 consists of 18 residues. The junction had 12 bases not matched to a gene; V was cut back by 2 bases and J by 5 bases. From germline, CDR1 is SNHLY and CDR2 FYNNEI. CDR3 amino acids: CASSELGTSAVGDNEQFF. The CDR3 nucleotides are TGTGCCAGCAGTGAATTGGGGACTAGCGCGGTTGGAGACAATGAGCAGTTCTTC. Looking up the rest from reference TRBV2 and TRBJ2-1 gives the full variable domain: EPEVTQTPSHQVTQMGQEVILRCVPISNHLYFYWYRQILGQKVEFLVSFYNNEISEKSEIFDDQFSVERPDGSNFTLKIRSTKLEDSAMYFCASSELGTSAVGDNEQFFGPGTRLTVL.

The CDR3 region is CAWSIGGDVYGYTF. The CDR3 nucleotides read TGTGCCTGGAGTATAGGGGGCGACGTCTATGGCTACACCTTC. The V gene is TRBV30, the J gene TRBJ1-2; 7 bases are a match to TRBD1. The CDR3 is made up of 14 amino acids. V lost 2 bases and J lost 4; bases outside the gene matches: 7. Germline V lookup: CDR1 GTSNPN, CDR2 SVGIG (reference sequence).

This chain joins TRBV6-1 and TRBJ2-1, with a weak D call TRBD2 (6 bases). V was pared by 3 bases and J by 5 bases, with 17 bases between. The germline gives CDR1 MNHNS, CDR2 SASEGT. The CDR3 runs 16 residues. CDR3 bases: TGTGCCAGCAGTGAGGGGACTGCACCGGGGAACAATGAGCAGTTCTTC. Amino acid sequence: CASSEGTAPGNNEQFF.